This T cell receptor (beta chain) was profiled in a study of blood T cell repertoires in COVID-19. Study overall: Acute and convalescent COVID-19 specimens originated in the United States, Italy and Spain.

Seattle-derived patients entered the study during active infection and were followed longitudinally. The germline gives CDR1 SNHLY, CDR2 FYNNEI. V lost 6 bases and J 5 bases, leaving 20 bases between the germline ends. The CDR3 extends over 15 amino acids. In the original workflow: Estimates of nucleated cell counts were drawn from the amplification of reference gene primers. Here immunoSEQ multiplex PCR was the method, and the copy in TCRdb shows in-frame clones only, minus some. The DNA was the basis for D and trimming; V, J and clone size are from that table. This repertoire shows about 230,000 clones, approximately 85% found once; its top ten account for 4% to 6%.

The sequenced sample was peripheral blood. This chain joins TRBV2 and TRBJ2-7; tentatively, D is TRBD2 (6 bases). The sequence was obtained from a middle-aged man with COVID-19, enrolled during active disease. CDR3 loop: CASRLTVEGAHEQYF. The CDR3 DNA reads TGTGCCAGCAGATTGACCGTGGAGGGTGCCCACGAGCAGTACTTC.